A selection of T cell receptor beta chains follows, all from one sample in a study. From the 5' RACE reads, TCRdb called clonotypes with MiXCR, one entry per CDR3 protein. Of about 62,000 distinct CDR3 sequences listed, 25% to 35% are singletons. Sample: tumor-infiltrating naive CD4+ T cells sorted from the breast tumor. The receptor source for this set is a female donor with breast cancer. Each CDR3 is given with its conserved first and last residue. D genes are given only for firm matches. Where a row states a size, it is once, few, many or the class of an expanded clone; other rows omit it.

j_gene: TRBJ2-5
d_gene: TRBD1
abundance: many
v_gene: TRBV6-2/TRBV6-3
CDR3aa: CASSFPTGIQETQYF
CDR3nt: TGTGCCAGCAGTTTTCCGACAGGGATCCAAGAGACCCAGTACTTC

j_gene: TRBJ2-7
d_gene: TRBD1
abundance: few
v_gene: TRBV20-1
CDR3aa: CSAPPGTGGSVQYF
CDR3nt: TGCAGTGCCCCCCCCGGGACAGGGGGCTCGGTGCAGTACTTC

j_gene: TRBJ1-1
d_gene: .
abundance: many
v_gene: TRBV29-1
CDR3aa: CSAFIEGRTEAFF
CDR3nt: TGCAGCGCCTTTATCGAGGGGCGCACTGAAGCTTTCTTT

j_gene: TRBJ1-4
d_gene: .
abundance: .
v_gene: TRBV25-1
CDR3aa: CASSEPQGVYEKLFF
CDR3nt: TGTGCCAGCAGTGAACCACAGGGTGTTTATGAAAAACTGTTTTTT

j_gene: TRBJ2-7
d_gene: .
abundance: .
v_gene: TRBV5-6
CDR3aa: CASSAFVGYEQYF
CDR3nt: TGTGCCAGCAGCGCTTTCGTGGGCTACGAGCAGTACTTC

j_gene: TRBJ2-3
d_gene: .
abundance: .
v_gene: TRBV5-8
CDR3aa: CASSPSGTFTDTQYF
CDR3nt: TGTGCCAGCAGCCCCTCCGGGACTTTCACAGATACGCAGTATTTT

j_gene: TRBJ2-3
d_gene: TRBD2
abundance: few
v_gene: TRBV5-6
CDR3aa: CASSHGGGTDTQYF
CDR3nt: TGTGCCAGCAGTCACGGGGGGGGCACAGATACGCAGTATTTT

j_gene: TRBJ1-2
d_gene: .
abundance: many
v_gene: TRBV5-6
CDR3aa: CASSSDSFFTYGYTF
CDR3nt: TGTGCCAGCAGCTCGGACAGTTTTTTCACATATGGCTACACCTTC

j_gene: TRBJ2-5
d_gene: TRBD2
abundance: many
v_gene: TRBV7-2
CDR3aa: CASSPQAGLETQYF
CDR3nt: TGTGCCAGCAGCCCCCAAGCGGGACTAGAGACCCAGTACTTC

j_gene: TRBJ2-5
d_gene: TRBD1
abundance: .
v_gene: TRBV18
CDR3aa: CASSPTGEETQYF
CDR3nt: TGTGCCAGCTCACCGACAGGGGAAGAGACCCAGTACTTC

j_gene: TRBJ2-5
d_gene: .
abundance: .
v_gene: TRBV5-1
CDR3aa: CASSLDPGRGETQYF
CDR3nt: TGCGCCAGCAGCTTGGACCCCGGAAGAGGAGAGACCCAGTACTTC

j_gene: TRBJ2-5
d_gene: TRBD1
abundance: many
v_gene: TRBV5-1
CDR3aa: CASRSTGAYQETQYF
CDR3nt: TGCGCCAGCAGATCAACAGGGGCGTACCAAGAGACCCAGTACTTC

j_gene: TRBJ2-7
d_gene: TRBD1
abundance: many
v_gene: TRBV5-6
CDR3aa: CASTPGPGTVEQYF
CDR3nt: TGTGCCAGCACCCCGGGCCCGGGGACAGTCGAGCAGTACTTC

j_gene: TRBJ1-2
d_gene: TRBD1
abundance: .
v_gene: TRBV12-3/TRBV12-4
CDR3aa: CASSLAQGDYTF
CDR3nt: TGTGCCAGCAGTTTAGCGCAGGGGGACTACACCTTC

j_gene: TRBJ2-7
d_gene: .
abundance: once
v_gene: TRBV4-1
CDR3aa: CASSQEVTTGREQYF
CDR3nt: TGCGCCAGCAGCCAAGAGGTGACTACTGGGCGCGAGCAGTACTTC

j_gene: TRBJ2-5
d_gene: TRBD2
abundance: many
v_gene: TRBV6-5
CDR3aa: CASSPQLPGTGLGEETQYF
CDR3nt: TGTGCCAGCAGTCCTCAACTTCCAGGGACGGGACTAGGGGAGGAGACCCAGTACTTC

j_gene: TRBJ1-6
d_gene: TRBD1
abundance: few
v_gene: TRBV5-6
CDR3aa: CASSLGQGARNVSPLHF
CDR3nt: TGTGCCAGCAGCTTGGGACAGGGGGCGCGAAATGTCTCACCCCTCCACTTT

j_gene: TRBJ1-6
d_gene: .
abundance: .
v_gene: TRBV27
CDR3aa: CASSQGFNSPLLF
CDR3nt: TGTGCCAGCAGCCAGGGTTTTAATTCACCCCTCCTCTTT

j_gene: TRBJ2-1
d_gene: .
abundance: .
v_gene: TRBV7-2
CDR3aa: CASSLPGGTQYNEQFF
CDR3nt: TGTGCCAGCAGCTTACCTGGGGGGACCCAGTACAATGAGCAGTTCTTC

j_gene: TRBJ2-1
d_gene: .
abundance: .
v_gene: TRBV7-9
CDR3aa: CASSPWDNEQFF
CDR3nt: TGTGCCAGCAGCCCGTGGGACAATGAGCAGTTCTTC

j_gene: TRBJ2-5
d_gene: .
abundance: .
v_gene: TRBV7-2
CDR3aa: CASSSPGRIQETQYF
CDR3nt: TGTGCCAGCAGCTCCCCGGGACGAATACAAGAGACCCAGTACTTC

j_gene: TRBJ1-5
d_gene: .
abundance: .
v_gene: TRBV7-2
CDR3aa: CASSLAFNQPQHF
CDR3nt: TGTGCCAGCAGCTTAGCGTTCAATCAGCCCCAGCATTTT

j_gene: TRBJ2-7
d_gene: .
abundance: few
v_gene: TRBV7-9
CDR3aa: CASRNRVGFEQYF
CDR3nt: TGTGCCAGCCGAAACAGGGTAGGGTTCGAGCAGTACTTC

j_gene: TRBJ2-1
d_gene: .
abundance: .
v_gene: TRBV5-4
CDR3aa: CASSRTSQNYNEQFF
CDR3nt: TGTGCCAGCAGCCGTACTAGCCAAAACTACAATGAGCAGTTCTTC

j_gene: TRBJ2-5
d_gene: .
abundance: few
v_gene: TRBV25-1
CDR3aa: CASSDRAHQETQYF
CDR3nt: TGTGCCAGCAGTGACAGGGCCCACCAAGAGACCCAGTACTTC

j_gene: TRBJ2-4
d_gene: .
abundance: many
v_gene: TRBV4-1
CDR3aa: CASSQVASKYNIQYF
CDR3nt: TGCGCCAGCAGCCAAGTGGCTAGCAAATACAACATTCAGTACTTC

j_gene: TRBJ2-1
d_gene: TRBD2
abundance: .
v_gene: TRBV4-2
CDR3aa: CASSHGTSGRYNEQFF
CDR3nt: TGTGCCAGCAGCCATGGGACTAGCGGGAGGTACAATGAGCAGTTCTTC

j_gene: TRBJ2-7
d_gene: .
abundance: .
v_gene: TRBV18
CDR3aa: CASSPPGNDEQYF
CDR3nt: TGTGCCAGCTCACCACCAGGGAACGACGAGCAGTACTTC

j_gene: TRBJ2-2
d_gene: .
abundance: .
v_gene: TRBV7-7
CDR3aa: CATSPRGMTGELFF
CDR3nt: TGTGCTACGTCCCCCAGGGGAATGACCGGGGAGCTGTTTTTT

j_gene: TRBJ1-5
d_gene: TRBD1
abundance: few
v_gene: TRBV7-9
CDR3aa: CASSLGQPNQPQHF
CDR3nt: TGTGCCAGCAGCTTGGGACAGCCGAATCAGCCCCAGCATTTT